These T cell receptor beta chains were read from a single sample in a study of cytomegalovirus exposure and HLA in healthy donors. Sequenced by immunoSEQ multiplex PCR; TCRdb stores in-frame clones only, minus some. The top ten clones hold under 3% of a sample with about 200,000 clones, 65% to 90% of them seen once. Sequenced sample: PBMCs. The source of these receptors is a woman aged 45-60 years in good health and CMV-seronegative. Both conserved end residues are part of each CDR3. A D gene is named only where the DNA matches it firmly. The size entry is marked missing in some rows and otherwise reads once, few, many or a size class.

J gene: TRBJ1-5
clone size: NA
V gene: TRBV5-5
D gene: NA
CDR3 DNA: TGTGCCAGCAGCTTGGGGATAGGGAGGCATCAGCCCCAGCATTTT
CDR3 protein: CASSLGIGRHQPQHF

J gene: TRBJ1-5
clone size: once
V gene: TRBV14
D gene: NA
CDR3 DNA: TGTGCCAGCAGCCAAGGCTACAATCAGCCCCAGCATTTT
CDR3 protein: CASSQGYNQPQHF

J gene: TRBJ2-1
clone size: NA
V gene: TRBV5-6
D gene: NA
CDR3 DNA: TGTGCCAGCAGCTTGACGGGACACAGCTACAATGAGCAGTTCTTC
CDR3 protein: CASSLTGHSYNEQFF

J gene: TRBJ2-7
clone size: NA
V gene: TRBV28
D gene: NA
CDR3 DNA: TGTGCCAGCAGTTCACAGGGCAGGTACGAGCAGTACTTC
CDR3 protein: CASSSQGRYEQYF

J gene: TRBJ1-2
clone size: once
V gene: TRBV5-1
D gene: TRBD1
CDR3 DNA: TGCGCCAGCAGCGGGACAGGGCTAACGTATGGCTACACCTTC
CDR3 protein: CASSGTGLTYGYTF

J gene: TRBJ1-5
clone size: NA
V gene: TRBV28
D gene: NA
CDR3 DNA: TGTGCCAGCAGTTTAGGGCAGGCCAATATGCCCCAGCATTTT
CDR3 protein: CASSLGQANMPQHF

J gene: TRBJ1-3
clone size: once
V gene: TRBV19
D gene: NA
CDR3 DNA: TGTGCCACCCAAGGACTCAGCTCTGGAAACACCATATATTTT
CDR3 protein: CATQGLSSGNTIYF

J gene: TRBJ2-5
clone size: NA
V gene: TRBV10-3
D gene: TRBD2
CDR3 DNA: TGTGCCATCAGCGATAGTACTAGCGGGAGTGGGGAGACCCAGTACTTC
CDR3 protein: CAISDSTSGSGETQYF

J gene: TRBJ2-1
clone size: once
V gene: TRBV11-2
D gene: TRBD2
CDR3 DNA: TGTGCCAGCAGCTTCGGGCTAGCGGGAGTTAAGAGTCTAGATGAGCAGTTCTTC
CDR3 protein: CASSFGLAGVKSLDEQFF

J gene: TRBJ2-5
clone size: once
V gene: TRBV5-6
D gene: NA
CDR3 DNA: TGTGCCAGCAGCTTGCGGATGGGGCGCGAAGAGACCCAGTACTTC
CDR3 protein: CASSLRMGREETQYF

J gene: TRBJ2-7
clone size: NA
V gene: TRBV13
D gene: NA
CDR3 DNA: TGTGCCAGCAGCCCAAGGACGGGGAGAGCACAGCTGGGGTCCTACGAGCAGTACTTC
CDR3 protein: CASSPRTGRAQLGSYEQYF

J gene: TRBJ2-7
clone size: NA
V gene: TRBV29-1
D gene: NA
CDR3 DNA: TGCAGCGTCAAGGGGCTCACCTACGAGCAGTACTTC
CDR3 protein: CSVKGLTYEQYF

J gene: TRBJ2-7
clone size: NA
V gene: TRBV21-1
D gene: NA
CDR3 DNA: TGTGCCAGCAGCAAATGCCCGGGTAGCGGGAGGGCGCAGGAGGAGCAGTACTTC
CDR3 protein: CASSKCPGSGRAQEEQYF

J gene: TRBJ2-5
clone size: NA
V gene: TRBV7-2
D gene: TRBD2
CDR3 DNA: TGTGCCAGCAGCTCCCACAGTAGCGGGAGGGCGGGACCCCAGTACTTC
CDR3 protein: CASSSHSSGRAGPQYF

J gene: TRBJ2-7
clone size: NA
V gene: TRBV30
D gene: TRBD1
CDR3 DNA: TGTGCCTGGAACTGGCCGGGACAGTCCTACGAGCAGTACTTC
CDR3 protein: CAWNWPGQSYEQYF

J gene: TRBJ2-3
clone size: NA
V gene: TRBV10-3
D gene: TRBD2
CDR3 DNA: TGTGCCACCAGACTAGCGGGAGGCCCAGATACGCAGTATTTT
CDR3 protein: CATRLAGGPDTQYF

J gene: TRBJ2-2
clone size: NA
V gene: TRBV5-4
D gene: NA
CDR3 DNA: TGTGCCAGCAGCCGGGGCACCGGGGAGCTGTTTTTT
CDR3 protein: CASSRGTGELFF

J gene: TRBJ2-3
clone size: NA
V gene: TRBV28
D gene: TRBD2
CDR3 DNA: TGTGCCAGCAGTTTCCCCCTAGCGGGAGCCACAGATACGCAGTATTTT
CDR3 protein: CASSFPLAGATDTQYF

J gene: TRBJ1-2
clone size: NA
V gene: TRBV2
D gene: TRBD1
CDR3 DNA: TGTGCCAGCACGGGGGACAGGGCCATCCCCACCTATGGCTACACCTTC
CDR3 protein: CASTGDRAIPTYGYTF

J gene: TRBJ1-1
clone size: NA
V gene: TRBV9
D gene: NA
CDR3 DNA: TGTGCCAGCAGCGTAGGACAGGTTAACACTGAAGCTTTCTTT
CDR3 protein: CASSVGQVNTEAFF

J gene: TRBJ1-1
clone size: NA
V gene: TRBV28
D gene: NA
CDR3 DNA: TGTGCCAGCAGGGAGACAGGCCGGGCTGAAGCTTTCTTT
CDR3 protein: CASRETGRAEAFF

J gene: TRBJ2-7
clone size: NA
V gene: TRBV28
D gene: NA
CDR3 DNA: TGTGCCAGCAGTTCACCATCTACCGGACAGCCTCTCATCTCCTACGAGCAGTACTTC
CDR3 protein: CASSSPSTGQPLISYEQYF

J gene: TRBJ2-1
clone size: NA
V gene: TRBV6-5
D gene: TRBD1
CDR3 DNA: TGTGCCAGCAAATCAGGGGGCGACTACAATGAGCAGTTCTTC
CDR3 protein: CASKSGGDYNEQFF

J gene: TRBJ2-2
clone size: NA
V gene: TRBV5-1
D gene: TRBD2
CDR3 DNA: TGCGCCAGCAGCTCAGGAGGCCTAGCGGGAGCCGGGGAGCTGTTTTTT
CDR3 protein: CASSSGGLAGAGELFF

J gene: TRBJ2-1
clone size: NA
V gene: TRBV9
D gene: TRBD2
CDR3 DNA: TGTGCCAGCAGCGTAACTAGCGGGAGTTACAATGAGCAGTTCTTC
CDR3 protein: CASSVTSGSYNEQFF

J gene: TRBJ1-5
clone size: NA
V gene: TRBV5-8
D gene: NA
CDR3 DNA: TGTGCCAGCAGCTTGCGGGGGGCGGGCAATCAGCCCCAGCATTTT
CDR3 protein: CASSLRGAGNQPQHF

J gene: TRBJ2-6
clone size: few
V gene: TRBV2
D gene: TRBD2
CDR3 DNA: TGTGCCAGCAGGCCCGGGACTAGTTCTGGGGCCAACGTCCTGACTTTC
CDR3 protein: CASRPGTSSGANVLTF

J gene: TRBJ1-1
clone size: NA
V gene: TRBV19
D gene: TRBD1
CDR3 DNA: TGTGCCAGTATGGAAACGAGGGGGCGAGGAGCTTTCTTT
CDR3 protein: CASMETRGRGAFF

J gene: TRBJ2-1
clone size: NA
V gene: TRBV18
D gene: TRBD2
CDR3 DNA: TGTGCCAGCTCACGGCGGACTAGCGGGAGTGGTAATGAGCAGTTCTTC
CDR3 protein: CASSRRTSGSGNEQFF

J gene: TRBJ2-7
clone size: NA
V gene: TRBV30
D gene: TRBD1
CDR3 DNA: TGTGCCTGGAGTGCCGGGACAGGGGGCTACGAGCAGTACTTC
CDR3 protein: CAWSAGTGGYEQYF

J gene: TRBJ2-7
clone size: NA
V gene: TRBV7-9
D gene: TRBD1
CDR3 DNA: TGTTCCAGCAGCTCGACAGGGGTGGCCTACGAGCAGTACTTC
CDR3 protein: CSSSSTGVAYEQYF

J gene: TRBJ1-1
clone size: NA
V gene: TRBV5-1
D gene: NA
CDR3 DNA: TGCGCCAGCGGCCCCGGTGGAGGGACGAACACTGAAGCTTTCTTT
CDR3 protein: CASGPGGGTNTEAFF

J gene: TRBJ1-5
clone size: NA
V gene: TRBV21-1
D gene: NA
CDR3 DNA: TGTGCCAGCAGCAAAGCGGACAGGTGCAATCAGCCCCAGCATTTT
CDR3 protein: CASSKADRCNQPQHF

J gene: TRBJ2-1
clone size: NA
V gene: TRBV7-9
D gene: TRBD2
CDR3 DNA: TGTGCCAGCAGCTCTTTTCTTAGCGGGAGTGGCAATGAGCAGTTCTTC
CDR3 protein: CASSSFLSGSGNEQFF

J gene: TRBJ1-3
clone size: once
V gene: TRBV6-5
D gene: TRBD1
CDR3 DNA: TGTGCCAGCAGTTACGCAGGGGGCCCCAGCACCATATATTTT
CDR3 protein: CASSYAGGPSTIYF

J gene: TRBJ2-2
clone size: few
V gene: TRBV28
D gene: TRBD1
CDR3 DNA: TGTGCCCGGCCTTTCGGACAGGGGCAAACCGGGGAGCTGTTTTTT
CDR3 protein: CARPFGQGQTGELFF

J gene: TRBJ2-7
clone size: NA
V gene: TRBV28
D gene: TRBD1
CDR3 DNA: TGTGCCAGCAGTTTTGAGGGACAGAGACAGTGCGGGCAGTACTTC
CDR3 protein: CASSFEGQRQCGQYF

J gene: TRBJ1-5
clone size: NA
V gene: TRBV7-6
D gene: NA
CDR3 DNA: TGTGCCAGCAGCCCCCAGATAAGCAATCAGCCCCAGCATTTT
CDR3 protein: CASSPQISNQPQHF

J gene: TRBJ2-3
clone size: NA
V gene: TRBV9
D gene: NA
CDR3 DNA: TGTGCCAGCAGTTCGGAGGGCCACACAGATACGCAGTATTTT
CDR3 protein: CASSSEGHTDTQYF

J gene: TRBJ2-2
clone size: NA
V gene: TRBV7-8
D gene: NA
CDR3 DNA: TGTGCCAGTCGAGGTTTGCGGAACACCGGGGAGCTGTTTTTT
CDR3 protein: CASRGLRNTGELFF

J gene: TRBJ1-5
clone size: NA
V gene: TRBV7-9
D gene: TRBD1
CDR3 DNA: TGTGCCAGCAGCTTAGCGCGGGCAGGGGGGCAGTCATCTAATCAGCCCCAGCATTTT
CDR3 protein: CASSLARAGGQSSNQPQHF

J gene: TRBJ2-1
clone size: NA
V gene: TRBV6-1
D gene: NA
CDR3 DNA: TGTGCCAGCAGTGAATTGGACAGAGGTTACAATGAGCAGTTCTTC
CDR3 protein: CASSELDRGYNEQFF

J gene: TRBJ1-4
clone size: NA
V gene: TRBV18
D gene: NA
CDR3 DNA: TGTGCCAGCTCATCGCGGGCTGGTAATGAAAAACTGTTTTTT
CDR3 protein: CASSSRAGNEKLFF

J gene: TRBJ2-1
clone size: NA
V gene: TRBV7-8
D gene: NA
CDR3 DNA: TGTGCCAGCAGCTTATCAACCGCGGGGGCGGCATCCTACAATGAGCAGTTCTTC
CDR3 protein: CASSLSTAGAASYNEQFF

J gene: TRBJ1-2
clone size: once
V gene: TRBV7-2
D gene: NA
CDR3 DNA: TGTGCCAGCAGCTTTCAGACAGCTAACTATGGCTACACCTTC
CDR3 protein: CASSFQTANYGYTF

J gene: TRBJ1-5
clone size: once
V gene: TRBV30
D gene: NA
CDR3 DNA: TGTGCCTGGGGCGGCACTGGCAATCAGCCCCAGCATTTT
CDR3 protein: CAWGGTGNQPQHF